This T cell receptor (beta chain) was identified during a study of cytomegalovirus exposure and HLA in healthy donors. General study points: Beyond CMV serostatus, there was no information to go on about immune exposure. TCR beta V- and J-gene trimming was later associated with a missense DCLRE1C variant. Highest at DRB1 and lowest at HLA-C, TCR association rates differed among HLA loci in a later analysis. Three chains linked to CMV were shown in vitro to be specific for CMV antigens.

The primer mix had 60 Vbeta and 13 Jbeta primers. Assay: immunoSEQ multiplex PCR; the TCRdb copy retains only in-frame clones and omits some. The table has about 140,000 clones, approximately 82% seen once; the top ten hold about 3.4%. As concerns this clone: The antigen remains undetermined. The junction shows a germline mismatch at one end, possibly a read error.

Germline V CDR1 and CDR2: SSHAT, FNYEAQ (reference sequence). The CDR3 consists of 16 residues. The sequence was obtained from a man aged 18 to 29 in good health and CMV-seropositive. The rearrangement links TRBV7-7 to TRBJ2-7; TRBD2 aligns across 8 bases. The material sequenced was PBMCs. CDR3 in amino acids: CASSRPRTSPFYEQYF. The CDR3 DNA is TGTGCTAGCAGCCGACCGAGGACTAGCCCCTTCTACGAGCAGTACTTC.